A selection of T cell receptor beta chains follows, all from one sample in a study of blood T cell repertoires in COVID-19. The data were produced by immunoSEQ multiplex PCR, yet TCRdb's version contains in-frame clones alone and is incomplete. The sample includes around 130,000 clones, about 92% of them seen just once. Material: peripheral blood. These receptors were collected from a man aged 60 to 75 with COVID-19, enrolled during active disease. CDR3s include the opening cysteine and the closing phenylalanine or tryptophan. Fields, in order: D gene, CDR3 length, clone size, V gene, J gene, CDR3 DNA, CDR3 protein. The D gene is left open where the match is weak. Only part of the rows carry a size: once, few, many, or a class if the clone is expanded.

TRBD1,17,NA,TRBV28,TRBJ2-7,TGTGCCAGCAGTTTAGGGACAGGGGGCTCGGGGGGGTACGAGCAGTACTTC,CASSLGTGGSGGYEQYF
NA,17,NA,TRBV7-2,TRBJ1-2,TGTGCCAGCAGCTTAGAGCGCGGTGGGGAGGTAGGCTATGGCTACACCTTC,CASSLERGGEVGYGYTF
TRBD1,16,NA,TRBV28,TRBJ1-2,TGTGCCAGCAGAACCCCGACAGGGGGTAAGGGCTATGGCTACACCTTC,CASRTPTGGKGYGYTF
TRBD1,15,NA,TRBV2,TRBJ1-5,TGTGCCAGCGGTGTCGGGACAGCCTCTAATCAGCCCCAGCATTTT,CASGVGTASNQPQHF
NA,16,NA,TRBV11-3,TRBJ2-3,TGTGCCAGCAGCTTAGGCGCCGGGACTTACACAGATACGCAGTATTTT,CASSLGAGTYTDTQYF
NA,13,NA,TRBV7-9,TRBJ2-5,TGTGCCAGCAGCTTTCAGGGCCGAGAGACCCAGTACTTC,CASSFQGRETQYF
NA,14,NA,TRBV19,TRBJ2-7,TGTGCCAGTAGTATAAGTGGCAGCTCCTACGAGCAGTACTTC,CASSISGSSYEQYF
TRBD2,15,NA,TRBV7-9,TRBJ2-1,TGTGCCAGCAGCTTAGCTAGCGGGAGTGCCAATGAGCAGTTCTTC,CASSLASGSANEQFF
NA,14,NA,TRBV7-3,TRBJ1-1,TGTGCCAGCAGCTTTCAACCGGGGGACACTGAAGCTTTCTTT,CASSFQPGDTEAFF
NA,16,NA,TRBV5-1,TRBJ2-5,TGCGCCAGCAGCTTGGAGGGGCAGGGAGGTGGAGAGACCCAGTACTTC,CASSLEGQGGGETQYF
TRBD1,14,NA,TRBV7-2,TRBJ2-7,TGTGCCAGCAGCTTAGGGGGACAGGGCTACGAGCAGTACTTC,CASSLGGQGYEQYF
NA,14,NA,TRBV5-1,TRBJ1-1,TGCGCCAGCAGCACGAGTCCAGGGCGCACTGAAGCTTTCTTT,CASSTSPGRTEAFF
NA,14,NA,TRBV4-1,TRBJ2-1,TGCGCCAGCAGCCAACAGGGTATCGGCAATGAGCAGTTCTTC,CASSQQGIGNEQFF
NA,12,once,TRBV3-1/TRBV3-2,TRBJ2-5,TGTGCCAGCCGGGACAAACAAGAGACCCAGTACTTC,CASRDKQETQYF
NA,15,NA,TRBV30,TRBJ2-7,TGTGCCTGGAGTCCTCTGGGGGCTGGGTCCTACGAGCAGTACTTC,CAWSPLGAGSYEQYF
TRBD2,15,NA,TRBV18,TRBJ2-5,TGTGCCAGCTCACCGGCGGGAGATTGGGTAGAGACCCAGTACTTC,CASSPAGDWVETQYF
NA,14,NA,TRBV7-2,TRBJ2-1,TGTGCCAGCAGCCCAGACGGGGCCTACAATGAGCAGTTCTTC,CASSPDGAYNEQFF
NA,18,NA,TRBV10-1,TRBJ1-6,TGCGCCAGCAGTATCTTCGGGGGGGCCCCTGAAAGGGCTTCACCCCTCCACTTT,CASSIFGGAPERASPLHF
TRBD1,15,NA,TRBV2,TRBJ2-2,TGTGCCAGCAGCAGGACAGGGGGCTATACCGGGGAGCTGTTTTTT,CASSRTGGYTGELFF
TRBD2,19,NA,TRBV27,TRBJ2-3,TGTGCCAGCAGTCCGCGACTAGCGGGAGGTCCAACTAGCACAGATACGCAGTATTTT,CASSPRLAGGPTSTDTQYF
TRBD2,13,NA,TRBV2,TRBJ2-3,TGTGCCAGCAGTGGGGGGAGGGACTATACGCAGTATTTT,CASSGGRDYTQYF
TRBD1,15,NA,TRBV19,TRBJ1-2,TGTGCCAGTAGCCCCCAACAGGGGGTAGGCTATGGCTACACCTTC,CASSPQQGVGYGYTF
TRBD1,13,NA,TRBV7-9,TRBJ2-1,TGTGCCAGCAGCCGGGACAGGTACAATGAGCAGTTCTTC,CASSRDRYNEQFF
TRBD1,15,NA,TRBV18,TRBJ1-3,TGTGCCAGCTCACCGGCCGGGACAGTTGGAAACACCATATATTTT,CASSPAGTVGNTIYF
NA,14,NA,TRBV27,TRBJ1-2,TGTGCCAGCAGTTCCTCGTCCGTCAGCTATGGCTACACCTTC,CASSSSSVSYGYTF